This TCR beta chain was documented in a study of shared clonotypes between healthy human individuals. This CDR3 has 16 amino acids. Germline CDR1 reads SGHTA; CDR2 reads FQGNSA. The V gene end was trimmed by 5 bases and the J gene end by 7 bases; junction bases not matched to a gene: 12. Some clones are missing from TCRdb's copy, which holds only in-frame ones; the method was immunoSEQ multiplex PCR. The sample contains millions of clones, 90% to 95% of which appear only once. The sequenced sample was naive CD4+ T cells sorted from blood. Subset here: CD45RA+ positively selected. The chain couples TRBV7-2 to TRBJ2-1, with 9 positions matching TRBD2. The clonotype was recovered from a man in his late teens or twenties in good health. The CDR3 region is CASSPTQRGVQNEQFF. CDR3 DNA sequence: TGTGCCAGCAGCCCAACTCAGCGGGGGGTCCAAAATGAGCAGTTCTTC. Complete variable domain (other parts from reference TRBV7-2 and TRBJ2-1): GAGVSQSPSNKVTEKGKDVELRCDPISGHTALYWYRQSLGQGLEFLIYFQGNSAPDKSGLPSDRFSAERTGGSVSTLTIQRTQQEDSAVYLCASSPTQRGVQNEQFFGPGTRLTVL.